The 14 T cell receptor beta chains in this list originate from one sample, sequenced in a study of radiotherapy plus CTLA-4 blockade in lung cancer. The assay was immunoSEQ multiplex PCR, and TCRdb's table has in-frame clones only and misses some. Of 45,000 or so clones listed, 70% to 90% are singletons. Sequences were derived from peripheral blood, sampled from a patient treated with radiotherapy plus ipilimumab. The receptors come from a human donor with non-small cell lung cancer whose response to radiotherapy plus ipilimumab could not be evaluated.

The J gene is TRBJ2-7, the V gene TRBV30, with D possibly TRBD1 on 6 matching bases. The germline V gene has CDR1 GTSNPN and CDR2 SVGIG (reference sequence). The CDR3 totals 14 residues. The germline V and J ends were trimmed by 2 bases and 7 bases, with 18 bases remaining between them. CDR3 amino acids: CAWSRDIRVREQYF. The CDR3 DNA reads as TGTGCCTGGAGTAGGGACATCAGGGTAAGGGAGCAGTACTTC.

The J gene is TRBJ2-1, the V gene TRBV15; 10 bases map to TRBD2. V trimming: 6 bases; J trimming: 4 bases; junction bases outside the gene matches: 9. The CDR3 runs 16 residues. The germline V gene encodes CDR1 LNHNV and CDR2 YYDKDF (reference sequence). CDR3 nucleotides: TGTGCCACCAGGGACCCCAGCGGGGGGGGATACAATGAGCAGTTCTTC. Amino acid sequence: CATRDPSGGGYNEQFF.

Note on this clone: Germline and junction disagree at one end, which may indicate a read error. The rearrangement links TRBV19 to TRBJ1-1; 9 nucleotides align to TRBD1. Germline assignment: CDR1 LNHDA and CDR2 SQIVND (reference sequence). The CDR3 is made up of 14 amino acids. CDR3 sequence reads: CASSPTGGATETFF. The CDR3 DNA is TGTGCCAGTAGTCCTACAGGGGGCGCGACTGAAACTTTCTTT.

The CDR3 reads CASRPSGDRTQYF. The CDR3 nucleotides are TGTGCCAGCAGGCCTAGCGGGGACAGGACCCAGTACTTC. The chain employs TRBV28 and TRBJ2-5, with 9 bases fitting TRBD2. V was pared by 6 bases and J by 7 bases, with 6 bases of the junction left unmatched. This CDR3 region has 13 residues. Germline V gene sequence: CDR1 MDHEN, CDR2 SYDVKM.

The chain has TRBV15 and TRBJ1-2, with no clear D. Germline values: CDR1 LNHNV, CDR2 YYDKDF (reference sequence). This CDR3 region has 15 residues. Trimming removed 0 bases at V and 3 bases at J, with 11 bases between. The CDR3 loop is CATSRDRGLDYGYTF. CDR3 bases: TGTGCCACCAGCAGAGATCGAGGGTTGGACTATGGCTACACCTTC. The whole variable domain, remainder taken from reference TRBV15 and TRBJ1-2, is DAMVIQNPRYQVTQFGKPVTLSCSQTLNHNVMYWYQQKSSQAPKLLFHYYDKDFNNEADTPDNFQSRRPNTSFCFLDIRSPGLGDTAMYLCATSRDRGLDYGYTFGSGTRLTVV.

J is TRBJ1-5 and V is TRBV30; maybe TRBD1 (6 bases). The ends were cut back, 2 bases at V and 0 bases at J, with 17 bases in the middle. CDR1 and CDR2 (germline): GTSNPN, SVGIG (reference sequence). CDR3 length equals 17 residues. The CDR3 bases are TGTGCCTGGAGTCTACAACAGGGACCTTATAGCAATCAGCCCCAGCATTTT. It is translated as CAWSLQQGPYSNQPQHF.

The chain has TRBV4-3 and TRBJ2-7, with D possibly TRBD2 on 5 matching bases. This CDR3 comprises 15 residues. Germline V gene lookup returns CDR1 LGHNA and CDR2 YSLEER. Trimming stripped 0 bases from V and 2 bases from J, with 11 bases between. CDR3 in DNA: TGCGCCAGCAGCCAAGATGAGGACGGGGCCTACGAGCAGTACTTC. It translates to CASSQDEDGAYEQYF.

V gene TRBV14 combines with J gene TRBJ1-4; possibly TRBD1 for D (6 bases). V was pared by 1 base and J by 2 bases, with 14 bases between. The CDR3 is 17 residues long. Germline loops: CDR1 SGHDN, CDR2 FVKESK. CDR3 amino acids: CASSQGYTGRTNEKLFF. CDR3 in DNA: TGTGCCAGCAGCCAAGGGTATACAGGGCGGACTAATGAAAAACTGTTTTTT.

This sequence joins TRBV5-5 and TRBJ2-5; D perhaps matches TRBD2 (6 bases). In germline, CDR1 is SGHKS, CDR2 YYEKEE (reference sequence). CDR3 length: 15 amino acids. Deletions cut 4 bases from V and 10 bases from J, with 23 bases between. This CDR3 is CASSSGGLGVRVQYF. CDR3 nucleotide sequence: TGTGCCAGCAGCAGCGGAGGGTTGGGGGTGAGGGTCCAGTACTTC.

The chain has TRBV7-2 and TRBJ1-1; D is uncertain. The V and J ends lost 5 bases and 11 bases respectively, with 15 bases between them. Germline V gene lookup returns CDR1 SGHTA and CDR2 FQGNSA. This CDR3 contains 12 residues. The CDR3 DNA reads TGTGCCAGCAGCCATCGGGTCGGTCCTGCTTTCTTT. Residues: CASSHRVGPAFF.

The DNA for the CDR3 is TGCGCCAGCAGCCCAGATCCAGCGGGGGGTGGGGCAGATACGCAGTATTTT. Protein: CASSPDPAGGGADTQYF. V and J are TRBV5-1 and TRBJ2-3, with 9 bases that match TRBD2. The germline CDR1 and CDR2 sequences are SGHRS and YFSETQ. After removal of 4 bases from V and 4 bases from J, the junction contained 13 bases not matched to a gene. CDR3 length equals 17 residues.

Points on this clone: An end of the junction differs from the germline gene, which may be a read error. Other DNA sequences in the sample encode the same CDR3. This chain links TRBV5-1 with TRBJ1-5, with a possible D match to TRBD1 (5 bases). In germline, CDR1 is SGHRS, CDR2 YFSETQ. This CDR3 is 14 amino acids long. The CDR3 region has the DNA TGCGCCAGCAGCCCCGACAGTAGAAACCAGCCTCAGCATTTT. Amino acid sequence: CASSPDSRNQPQHF. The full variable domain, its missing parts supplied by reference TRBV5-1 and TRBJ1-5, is KAGVTQTPRYLIKTRGQQVTLSCSPISGHRSVSWYQQTPGQGLQFLFEYFSETQRNKGNFPGRFSGRQFSNSRSEMNVSTLELGDSALYLCASSPDSRNQPQHFGDGTRLSIL.

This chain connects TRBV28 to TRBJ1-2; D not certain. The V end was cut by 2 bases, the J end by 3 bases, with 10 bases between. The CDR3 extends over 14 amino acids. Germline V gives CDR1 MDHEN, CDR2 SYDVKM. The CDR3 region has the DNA TGTGCCAGCAGTTTACCGACGCAGGACTATGGCTACACCTTC. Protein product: CASSLPTQDYGYTF.

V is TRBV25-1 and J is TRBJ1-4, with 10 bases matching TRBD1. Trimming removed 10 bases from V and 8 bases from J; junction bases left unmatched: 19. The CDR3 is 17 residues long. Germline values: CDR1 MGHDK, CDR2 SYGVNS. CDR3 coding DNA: TGTGCCACCTTACCTACGACAGGGGGCGTTATTAAGGAAAAACTGTTTTTT. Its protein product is CATLPTTGGVIKEKLFF. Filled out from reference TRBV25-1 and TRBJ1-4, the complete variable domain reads EADIYQTPRYLVIGTGKKITLECSQTMGHDKMYWYQQDPGMELHLIHYSYGVNSTEKGDLSSESTVSRIRTEHFPLTLESARPSHTSQYLCATLPTTGGVIKEKLFFGSGTQLSVL.